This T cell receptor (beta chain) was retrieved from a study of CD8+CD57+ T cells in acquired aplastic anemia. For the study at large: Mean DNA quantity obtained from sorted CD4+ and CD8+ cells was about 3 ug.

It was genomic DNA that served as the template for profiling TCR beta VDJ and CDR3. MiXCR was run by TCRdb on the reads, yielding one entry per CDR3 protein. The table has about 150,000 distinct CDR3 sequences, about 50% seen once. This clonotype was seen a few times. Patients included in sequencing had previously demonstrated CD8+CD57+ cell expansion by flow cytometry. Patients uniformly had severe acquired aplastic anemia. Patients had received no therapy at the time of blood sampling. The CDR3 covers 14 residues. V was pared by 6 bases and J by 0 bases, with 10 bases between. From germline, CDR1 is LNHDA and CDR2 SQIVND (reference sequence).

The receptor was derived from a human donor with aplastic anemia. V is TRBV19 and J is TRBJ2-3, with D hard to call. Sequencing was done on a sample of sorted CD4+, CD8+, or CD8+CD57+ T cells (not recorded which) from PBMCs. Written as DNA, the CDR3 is TGTGCCAGTAGAGGATTGGGCAGCACAGATACGCAGTATTTT. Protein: CASRGLGSTDTQYF. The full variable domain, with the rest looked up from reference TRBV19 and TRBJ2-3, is DGGITQSPKYLFRKEGQNVTLSCEQNLNHDAMYWYRQDPGQGLRLIYYSQIVNDFQKGDIAEGYSVSREKKESFPLTVTSAQKNPTAFYLCASRGLGSTDTQYFGPGTRLTVL.